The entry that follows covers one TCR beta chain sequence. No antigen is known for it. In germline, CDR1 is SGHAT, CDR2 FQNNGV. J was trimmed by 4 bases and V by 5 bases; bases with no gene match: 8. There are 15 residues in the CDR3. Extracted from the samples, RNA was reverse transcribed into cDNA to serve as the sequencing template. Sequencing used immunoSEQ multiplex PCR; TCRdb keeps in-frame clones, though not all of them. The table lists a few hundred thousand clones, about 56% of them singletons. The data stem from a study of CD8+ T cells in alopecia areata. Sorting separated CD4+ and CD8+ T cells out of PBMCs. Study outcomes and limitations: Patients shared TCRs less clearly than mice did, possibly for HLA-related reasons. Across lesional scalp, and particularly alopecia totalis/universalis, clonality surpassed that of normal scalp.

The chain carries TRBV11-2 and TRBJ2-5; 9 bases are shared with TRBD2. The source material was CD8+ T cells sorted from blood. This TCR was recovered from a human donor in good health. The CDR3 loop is CASSRGGTSRETQYF. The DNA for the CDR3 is TGTGCCAGCAGCCGAGGGGGGACTAGCAGAGAGACCCAGTACTTC.